A selection of T cell receptor beta chains follows, all from one sample in a study of cytomegalovirus exposure and HLA in healthy donors. The repertoire was sequenced with immunoSEQ multiplex PCR; TCRdb's copy has only in-frame clones and lacks some. The sample shows under 200,000 clones, roughly 74% of them seen only once. Sequencing input: PBMCs. Source of these receptors: a male donor in good health and CMV-seronegative. The CDR3 runs from the conserved cysteine through the conserved F or W. The D gene is left open where the match is weak. Expanded clones are given a class, and other clones once, few, many or no size at all.

.	TRBV6-5	TRBJ1-6	TRBD1	TGTGCCAGCAGCTGGACAGGGGCCGGTAATTCACCCCTCCACTTT	CASSWTGAGNSPLHF
.	TRBV12-5	TRBJ2-4	.	TGTGCTAGTGGTTTGAGTGTCAGGGCAAACATTCAGTACTTC	CASGLSVRANIQYF
.	TRBV29-1	TRBJ1-1	TRBD1	TGCAGCGTTCACCTACAGGGGGACGTTGAAGCTTTCTTT	CSVHLQGDVEAFF
few	TRBV19	TRBJ2-1	TRBD2	TGTGCCAGTAGCCTTAGCGGGAGCTCCTACAATGAGCAGTTCTTC	CASSLSGSSYNEQFF
few	TRBV5-1	TRBJ2-5	.	TGCGCCAGCAGCTTGGCGGCGGGAGAGACCCAGTACTTC	CASSLAAGETQYF
.	TRBV4-3	TRBJ2-7	.	TGCGCCAGCAGCCCAGGGGATTCCCGCTACGAGCAGTACTTC	CASSPGDSRYEQYF
.	TRBV2	TRBJ2-2	.	TGTGCCAGCAGTGGAAGTTTAGCGAACACCGGGGAGCTGTTTTTT	CASSGSLANTGELFF
.	TRBV19	TRBJ1-4	TRBD1	TGTGCCAGTAGTTCGGGACAGACAACTAATGAAAAACTGTTTTTT	CASSSGQTTNEKLFF
few	TRBV11-3	TRBJ1-5	.	TGTGCCAGCAGCTCCTATCAGCCCCAGCATTTT	CASSSYQPQHF
.	TRBV7-9	TRBJ1-3	.	TGTGCCAGCAGCTTCTTCTCTGGAAACACCATATATTTT	CASSFFSGNTIYF
once	TRBV7-8	TRBJ2-2	.	TGTGCCAGCAGCCCAACGGTCGGGGAGCTGTTTTTT	CASSPTVGELFF
.	TRBV7-8	TRBJ2-1	.	TGTGCCAGCAGCTTGGTGAGGGGGAGATACAATGAGCAGTTCTTC	CASSLVRGRYNEQFF
few	TRBV27	TRBJ1-5	TRBD1	TGTGCCAGCAGTTTAACCGTGACAGGGAATCAGCCCCAGCATTTT	CASSLTVTGNQPQHF
.	TRBV28	TRBJ2-6	.	TGTGCCAGCAGTTTATTGCGTTGGCACAGGGTGACCTCTGGGGCCAACGTCCTGACTTTC	CASSLLRWHRVTSGANVLTF
.	TRBV2	TRBJ2-2	.	TGTGCCAGCACCCCCGGGGGACTCCTTTGGACCGGGGAGCTGTTTTTT	CASTPGGLLWTGELFF
few	TRBV7-8	TRBJ2-7	TRBD2	TGTGCCAGCAGCTCCTGGACTAGCGGGCCGCACGAGCAGTACTTC	CASSSWTSGPHEQYF
.	TRBV30	TRBJ2-5	.	TGTGCCTGGACAGGCCAAGAGACCCAGTACTTC	CAWTGQETQYF
.	TRBV6-6	TRBJ1-5	.	TGTGCCAGCAAAGTGGGGAGAAATCAGCCCCAGCATTTT	CASKVGRNQPQHF
.	TRBV13	TRBJ2-7	.	TGTGCCAGCAGCAATCGGATGGAGGCCTACGAGCAGTACTTC	CASSNRMEAYEQYF
.	TRBV12-5	TRBJ2-3	.	TGTGCTAGTGGTGGAGGAGGGACGGCAGATACGCAGTATTTT	CASGGGGTADTQYF
.	TRBV27	TRBJ2-1	.	TGTGCCAGCAGTTTATGGCCTAGGGTGGGGGGATACAATGAGCAGTTCTTC	CASSLWPRVGGYNEQFF
.	TRBV7-6	TRBJ2-3	.	TGTGCCAGCAGCGAACAACCTAGCACCGATACGCAGTATTTT	CASSEQPSTDTQYF
.	TRBV29-1	TRBJ2-7	.	.	CSVGQGASKYF
few	TRBV6-5	TRBJ2-7	TRBD1	TGTGCCAGCAGTTACGGGTGGGGGACAGGGGGCTCCGAGCAGTACTTC	CASSYGWGTGGSEQYF
.	TRBV6-1	TRBJ2-2	.	TGTGCCAGCGGGGAAGTGACAGCAACTCACACCGGGGAGCTGTTTTTT	CASGEVTATHTGELFF
.	TRBV27	TRBJ2-3	TRBD1	TGTGCCAGCATTAAGACTGGGACAGGGCAGTCCGATACGCAGTATTTT	CASIKTGTGQSDTQYF
.	TRBV5-1	TRBJ1-4	TRBD1	TGCGCCAGCAGCTTGGGTGGGACAGGCGCGGGAACTAATGAAAAACTGTTTTTT	CASSLGGTGAGTNEKLFF
once	TRBV7-9	TRBJ2-7	.	TGTGCCAGCAGCCCGGACAACTACGAGCAGTACTTC	CASSPDNYEQYF
few	TRBV19	TRBJ2-7	.	TGTGCCAGTAGTACCGGAGGGCATTTCTACGAGCAGTACTTC	CASSTGGHFYEQYF
.	TRBV6-1	TRBJ1-3	.	TGTGCCAGCACCCTAGCCCGGAACACCATATATTTT	CASTLARNTIYF
.	TRBV4-2	TRBJ2-2	.	TGTGCCAGCAGCCAAGAAAGTGAGGTTAGCTGGAACACCGGGGAGCTGTTTTTT	CASSQESEVSWNTGELFF
once	TRBV21-1	TRBJ2-7	.	TGTGCCAGCAGCAAGGAACAGGGGGCAAGGGAGCAGTACTTC	CASSKEQGAREQYF